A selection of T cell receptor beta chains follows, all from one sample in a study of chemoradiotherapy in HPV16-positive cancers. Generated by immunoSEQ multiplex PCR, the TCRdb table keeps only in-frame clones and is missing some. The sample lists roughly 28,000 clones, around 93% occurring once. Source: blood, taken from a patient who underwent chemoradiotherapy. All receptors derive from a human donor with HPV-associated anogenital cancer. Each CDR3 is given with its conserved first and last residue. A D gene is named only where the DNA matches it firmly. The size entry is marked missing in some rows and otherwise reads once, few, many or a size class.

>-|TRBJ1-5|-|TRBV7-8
TGTGCCAGCAGCTTATCCGGGACACCCCGTCAGCCCCAGCATTTT
CASSLSGTPRQPQHF
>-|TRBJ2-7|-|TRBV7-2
TGTGCCAGCAGCTTTGAGGGGCCCTACGAGCAGTACTTC
CASSFEGPYEQYF
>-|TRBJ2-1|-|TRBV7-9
TGTGCCAGCAGCTCGGTTGGGCGGAGTAACAATGAGCAGTTCTTC
CASSSVGRSNNEQFF
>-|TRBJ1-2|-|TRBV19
TGTGCCAGTAGTATAGACAGGGTGGACTATGGCTACACCTTC
CASSIDRVDYGYTF
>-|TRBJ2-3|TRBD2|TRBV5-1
TGCGCCAGCAGCTCTAGCGGGAGAGGGGATACGCAGTATTTT
CASSSSGRGDTQYF
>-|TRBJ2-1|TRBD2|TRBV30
TGTGCCTGGAGTGATCTAGCGGGAGGCCCCTACAATGAGCAGTTCTTC
CAWSDLAGGPYNEQFF
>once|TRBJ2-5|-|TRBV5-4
TGTGCCAGCAGCCGGAGGGAAGAGACCCAGTACTTC
CASSRREETQYF
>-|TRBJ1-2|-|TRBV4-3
TGCGCCAGCAGCCAAGAGGGCGGCGGGCTTCGCTATGGCTACACCTTC
CASSQEGGGLRYGYTF
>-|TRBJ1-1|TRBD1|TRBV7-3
TGTGCCAGCAGCTCGCGGACAGGGAGGATGAACACTGAAGCTTTCTTT
CASSSRTGRMNTEAFF
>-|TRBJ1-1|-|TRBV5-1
TGCGCCAGCAGAACGGGACGGTTGAACACTGAAGCTTTCTTT
CASRTGRLNTEAFF
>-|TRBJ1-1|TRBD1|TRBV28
TGTGCCAGCAGTCAGGGGGGGGCGCGGGGCACTGAAGCTTTCTTT
CASSQGGARGTEAFF
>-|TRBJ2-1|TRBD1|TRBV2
TGTGCCAGCAGATGGGACAGCAATGAGCAGTTCTTC
CASRWDSNEQFF
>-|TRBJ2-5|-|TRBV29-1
TGCAGCGTTGACTCCGACCCCCAAGAGACCCAGTACTTC
CSVDSDPQETQYF
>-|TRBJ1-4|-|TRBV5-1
TGCGCCAGCAGCTCCCGGGACGGCCATGAAAAACTGTTTTTT
CASSSRDGHEKLFF
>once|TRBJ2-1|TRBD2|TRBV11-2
TGTGCCAGCAGCCAAAGGGGACTAGCGGGACTCAGCTCCTACAATGAGCAGTTCTTC
CASSQRGLAGLSSYNEQFF
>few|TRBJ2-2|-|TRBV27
TGTGCCAGCAGTTTATCCTGGGGGGAGCTGTTTTTT
CASSLSWGELFF
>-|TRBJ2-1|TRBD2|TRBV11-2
TGTGCCAGCTGGGGTTCCACGGGAGGTGGCGATGAGCAGTTCTTC
CASWGSTGGGDEQFF
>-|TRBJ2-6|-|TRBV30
TGTGCCTGGAGACGGGCCGGCGCCCTTGAGGCCAACGTCCTGACTTTC
CAWRRAGALEANVLTF
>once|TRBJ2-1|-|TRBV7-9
TGTGCCAGCAGCTTAGACAGGTTTAGTGGTGAGCAGTTCTTC
CASSLDRFSGEQFF
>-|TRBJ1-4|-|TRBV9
TGTGCCAGCAGCGTAAGGCAGGGGTCGGATGAAAAACTGTTTTTT
CASSVRQGSDEKLFF
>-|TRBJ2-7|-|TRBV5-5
TGTGCCAGCAACCTCCTCCCGGGCGCTTACGAGCAGTACTTC
CASNLLPGAYEQYF
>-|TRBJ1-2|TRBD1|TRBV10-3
TGTGCCATCAGTCTTGGACAGGGGAACTATGGCTACACCTTC
CAISLGQGNYGYTF
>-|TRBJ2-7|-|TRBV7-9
TGTGCCAGCAGCTTAGTGGGAGAATCCTACGAGCAGTACTTC
CASSLVGESYEQYF